One and the same sample provided the 31 T cell receptor beta chains below, sequenced in a study of control samples from healthy donors and cancer patients. Only in-frame clones appear in the TCRdb table, and some are missing; sequencing was by immunoSEQ multiplex PCR. The sample yields 150,000 or so clones, roughly 94% seen once. The specimen sequenced was blood. These receptors all come from a woman aged 40 to 50 in good health.

The chain uses TRBV7-2 and TRBJ2-5; D unclear. The CDR3 runs to 13 residues. Germline V CDR1 and CDR2: SGHTA, FQGNSA. V gave up 4 bases and J gave up 1 base, with 7 bases separating them. The CDR3: CASSSRTQETQYF. DNA for the CDR3: TGTGCCAGCAGCTCGAGAACCCAAGAGACCCAGTACTTC.

V and J are TRBV25-1 and TRBJ2-1; 7 nucleotides align to TRBD1. CDR1 and CDR2 (germline): MGHDK, SYGVNS. CDR3 size: 13 residues. V dropped 3 bases and J dropped 9; count of bases not matched to a gene: 5. DNA of the CDR3: TGTGCCAGCAGTGACCCGACAGGGTCTGAGCAGTTCTTC. This sequence encodes CASSDPTGSEQFF.

V is TRBV4-3 and J is TRBJ2-2, with 12 bases that match TRBD1. The CDR3 sequence is 15 residues long. V shed 4 bases, J shed 7 bases, and the junction held 4 bases outside the gene matches. The germline V gene has CDR1 LGHNA and CDR2 YSLEER. This chain's CDR3 is CASSPGTGGFGELFF. Here the CDR3 DNA reads TGCGCCAGCAGCCCCGGGACAGGGGGCTTCGGGGAGCTGTTTTTT.

The chain links TRBV15 to TRBJ2-1; tentatively, D is TRBD2 (5 bases). The CDR3 sequence is 13 residues long. Per germline, CDR1 LNHNV and CDR2 YYDKDF (reference sequence). Trimming cost V 5 bases and J 5 bases, with 10 bases left between them. CDR3 DNA sequence: TGTGCCACCAGCGTTGACTACCACAATGAGCAGTTCTTC. As protein: CATSVDYHNEQFF.

The V gene is TRBV3-1 (or the pseudogene TRBV3-2), the J gene TRBJ2-5; 8 bases agree with TRBD2. V shed 4 bases, J shed 2 bases, and the junction held 6 bases outside the gene matches. This CDR3 region has 15 residues. Germline assignment: CDR1 LGHDT and CDR2 YNNKEL (reference sequence). The CDR3 sequence: CASSRSSGSQETQYF. CDR3 bases: TGTGCCAGCAGCCGGTCGAGCGGGAGTCAAGAGACCCAGTACTTC.

The gene calls are TRBV5-6 and TRBJ2-5; 7 bases align to TRBD2. The CDR3 spans 16 residues. CDR1 is SGHDT, CDR2 YYEEEE, per germline. The ends lost 3 bases at V and 2 bases at J; junction bases unmatched: 10. CDR3 region: CASSWGPSGRQETQYF. The CDR3 DNA follows: TGTGCCAGCAGCTGGGGCCCTAGCGGCAGGCAAGAGACCCAGTACTTC. The entire variable domain, with the rest obtained from reference TRBV5-6 and TRBJ2-5, is as follows: DAGVTQSPTHLIKTRGQQVTLRCSPKSGHDTVSWYQQALGQGPQFIFQYYEEEERQRGNFPDRFSGHQFPNYSSELNVNALLLGDSALYLCASSWGPSGRQETQYFGPGTRLLVL.

This clone was detected only once. This rearrangement joins TRBV14 to TRBJ1-3; the D is unclear. Germline V gene lookup returns CDR1 SGHDN and CDR2 FVKESK. This CDR3 is built from 14 residues. The V gene lost 4 bases and the J gene lost 2 bases, with 9 bases spanning the gap. The CDR3 protein is CASSRAGTGNTIYF. The CDR3 coding sequence is TGTGCCAGCAGCCGCGCGGGGACTGGAAACACCATATATTTT.

The V gene is TRBV4-3, the J gene TRBJ2-3; D uncertain. The CDR3 covers 14 residues. Trimming pared 4 bases from V and 1 base from J, leaving 9 bases between. The germline gives CDR1 LGHNA, CDR2 YSLEER. CDR3 in DNA: TGCGCCAGCAGCCGCCTGGCGGGCACAGATACGCAGTATTTT. Translating gives CASSRLAGTDTQYF.

V and J are TRBV7-9 and TRBJ2-7; no firm D call. Germline lookup yields CDR1 SEHNR and CDR2 FQNEAQ (reference sequence). V was pared by 8 bases and J by 0 bases, with 11 bases between. CDR3 length: 13 residues. CDR3 nucleotide sequence: TGTGCCAGCGAGCGAGAAAGCTCCTACGAGCAGTACTTC. Translation: CASERESSYEQYF.

The chain links TRBV7-3 to TRBJ2-5, with D possibly matching TRBD2 (6 bases). This CDR3 has 14 amino acids. Germline V lookup: CDR1 SGHTA, CDR2 FQGTGA. The germline V and J ends were trimmed by 2 bases and 1 base, with 8 bases remaining between them. The chain's CDR3 is CASSLGGLQETQYF. CDR3 in DNA: TGTGCCAGCAGCTTAGGGGGACTCCAAGAGACCCAGTACTTC.

CDR3 in DNA: TGCAGCGTTACGGGGGTAATGAACACTGAAGCTTTCTTT. Amino acids: CSVTGVMNTEAFF. The V call is TRBV29-1, the J call TRBJ1-1, with D tentatively TRBD1 (5 bases). Trimming removed 5 bases from V and 0 bases from J, with 10 bases in between. Per the germline V gene, CDR1 is SQVTM and CDR2 is ANQGSEA. The CDR3 is 13 amino acids.

CDR3 nucleotides: TGTGCCAGCAGCACTTTAAGCAATCAGCCCCAGCATTTT. It translates to CASSTLSNQPQHF. This chain connects TRBV21-1 to TRBJ1-5. TRBV21-1 is a recognized pseudogene. The CDR3 length is 13 residues.

A single count supports this clone. V is TRBV5-1 and J is TRBJ2-7; D unresolved. Germline loops: CDR1 SGHRS, CDR2 YFSETQ. The V gene lost 0 bases and the J gene lost 4 bases, with 8 bases spanning the gap. The CDR3 totals 13 residues. CDR3 DNA: TGCGCCAGCAGCTTGGACAGCGAATACGAGCAGTACTTC. It translates to CASSLDSEYEQYF.

The V call is TRBV20-1, the J call TRBJ1-5; D uncertain. The germline V and J ends were trimmed by 1 base and 13 bases, with 8 bases remaining between them. Per the germline V gene, CDR1 is DFQATT and CDR2 is SNEGSKA (reference sequence). This CDR3 is built from 10 residues. DNA of the CDR3: TGCAGTGCTAGAGGGGCGGCGCAGCATTTT. Amino acid sequence: CSARGAAQHF.

This clone was seen a single time. The chain is built from TRBV9 and TRBJ2-3; D is unresolved. Germline CDR1 is SGDLS and CDR2 is YYNGEE. The ends were cut back, 0 bases at V and 0 bases at J, with 8 bases in the middle. The CDR3 runs 15 residues. In nucleotides, the CDR3 is TGTGCCAGCAGCGTAGGGACGGCTAGCACAGATACGCAGTATTTT. As protein: CASSVGTASTDTQYF.

The chain carries TRBV19 and TRBJ2-1; 7 bases fit TRBD2. The CDR3 is made up of 14 amino acids. Germline CDR1 LNHDA, CDR2 SQIVND (reference sequence). V was clipped by 3 bases and J by 2 bases; unmatched bases: 1. The DNA of the CDR3 is TGTGCCAGTAGTATCGCGGGGGCCTACAATGAGCAGTTCTTC. This encodes CASSIAGAYNEQFF.

This chain links TRBV18 with TRBJ1-3, with D maybe TRBD1 (5 bases). The germline V and J ends were trimmed by 3 bases and 0 bases, with 9 bases remaining between them. In germline, CDR1 is KGHSH, CDR2 LQKENI. This CDR3 has 15 amino acids. In DNA, the CDR3 is TGTGCCAGCTCACCCCGGGACGACTCTGGAAACACCATATATTTT. This encodes CASSPRDDSGNTIYF. Variable domain in full (rest from reference TRBV18 and TRBJ1-3): NAGVMQNPRHLVRRRGQEARLRCSPMKGHSHVYWYRQLPEEGLKFMVYLQKENIIDESGMPKERFSAEFPKEGPSILRIQQVVRGDSAAYFCASSPRDDSGNTIYFGEGSWLTVV.

The chain has TRBV3-1 (or the pseudogene TRBV3-2) and TRBJ1-4; D is undetermined. CDR3 length equals 17 residues. V dropped 1 base and J dropped 0 bases, with 12 bases sitting between them. CDR1 and CDR2 (germline): LGHDT, YNNKEL (reference sequence). For the CDR3, the DNA is TGTGCCAGCAGCCAAGGGAACAGATTTGCAACTAATGAAAAACTGTTTTTT. Amino acids: CASSQGNRFATNEKLFF.

The V and J genes are TRBV11-2 and TRBJ2-2; D gene unclear. This CDR3 is 14 amino acids long. V lost 1 base and J 4 bases, leaving 7 bases between the germline ends. Germline V gene sequence: CDR1 SGHAT, CDR2 FQNNGV. The CDR3 sequence: CASSLVVRTGELFF. Here the CDR3 DNA reads TGTGCCAGCAGCTTAGTCGTCCGCACCGGGGAGCTGTTTTTT.

This clone was seen ten or more times. V gene TRBV6-4 combines with J gene TRBJ1-6, with D perhaps TRBD1 (5 bases). The CDR3 contains 13 residues. Germline values: CDR1 MRHNA, CDR2 SNTAGT. Trimming left V 6 bases short and J 5 bases short, with 8 bases between. In DNA form, the CDR3 reads TGTGCCAGCAGCCAGGACAATAATTCACCCCTCCACTTT. It specifies CASSQDNNSPLHF.

The CDR3 loop reads CASRITSGSYEQYF. The CDR3 DNA is TGTGCCAGCAGGATTACTAGCGGGAGTTACGAGCAGTACTTC. The J gene is TRBJ2-7, the V gene TRBV2; 11 bases agree with TRBD2. Germline CDR1 reads SNHLY; CDR2 reads FYNNEI. V gave up 6 bases and J gave up 4 bases; unmatched junction bases: 5. The CDR3 has 14 residues.

The V gene is TRBV27, the J gene TRBJ2-1, with 11 bases aligning to TRBD2. Germline V gene data show CDR1 as MNHEY and CDR2 as SMNVEV (reference sequence). The CDR3 has 16 residues. The V segment lost 3 bases and the J segment 6 bases; nucleotides outside the gene matches: 7. The CDR3 sequence: CASSLWLAGGINEQFF. For the CDR3, the DNA is TGTGCCAGCAGTTTGTGGCTAGCGGGGGGTATCAATGAGCAGTTCTTC.

This clone appeared once. The V and J genes are TRBV18 and TRBJ1-3, with TRBD1 matching over 9 bases. Trimming cost V 3 bases and J 0 bases; bases outside gene matches: 9. Germline CDR1 reads KGHSH; CDR2 reads LQKENI. The CDR3 runs 18 residues. The CDR3 sequence is CASSPLTGQGGSGNTIYF. CDR3 nucleotide sequence: TGTGCCAGCTCACCCCTGACGGGACAGGGAGGCTCTGGAAACACCATATATTTT.

The V gene is TRBV9, the J gene TRBJ2-3, with no clear D. The V and J ends lost 0 bases and 4 bases respectively, with 18 bases between them. Germline V gene data show CDR1 as SGDLS and CDR2 as YYNGEE. The CDR3 totals 17 residues. Here the CDR3 reads CASSVASWSTKADTQYF. Here the CDR3 DNA reads TGTGCCAGCAGCGTAGCGTCGTGGAGTACAAAGGCAGATACGCAGTATTTT.

The chain links TRBV28 to TRBJ2-2; 10 nucleotides align to TRBD2. Trimming cost V 3 bases and J 2 bases; bases outside gene matches: 9. Germline V gene sequence: CDR1 MDHEN, CDR2 SYDVKM. The CDR3 has 18 residues. CDR3 loop: CASSFKLSGRFNTGELFF. The DNA for the CDR3 is TGTGCCAGCAGTTTTAAGCTTAGCGGGAGGTTTAACACCGGGGAGCTGTTTTTT.

This chain connects TRBV11-2 to TRBJ2-2; maybe TRBD1 (6 bases). Per the germline V gene, CDR1 is SGHAT and CDR2 is FQNNGV. The CDR3 contains 15 residues. Trimming removed 1 base from V and 3 bases from J, with 9 bases in between. The CDR3 loop is CASSLGGLDTGELFF. CDR3 nucleotides: TGTGCCAGCAGCTTAGGGGGGCTCGACACCGGGGAGCTGTTTTTT.

Comment on this clone: Other DNA variants within this sample encode the same CDR3. The V call is TRBV6-5, the J call TRBJ2-1; D gene unclear. There are 13 residues in the CDR3. CDR1 and CDR2 (germline): MNHEY, SVGAGI. Trimming shortened V by 0 bases and J by 5 bases, and 5 bases separated the two germline ends. The CDR3 spells CASSYSRNNEQFF. DNA for the CDR3: TGTGCCAGCAGTTACTCGAGGAACAATGAGCAGTTCTTC.

The chain uses TRBV28 and TRBJ1-2, with a tentative D call TRBD1 (5 bases). Per germline, CDR1 MDHEN and CDR2 SYDVKM. V lost 5 bases and J lost 6, with 10 bases in between. CDR3 length: 12 residues. In DNA form, the CDR3 reads TGTGCCAGCAGTCAGGGTTTAGATGGCTACACCTTC. Protein product: CASSQGLDGYTF.

V is TRBV7-9 and J is TRBJ1-4, with D tentatively TRBD1 (5 bases). Germline V lookup: CDR1 SEHNR, CDR2 FQNEAQ (reference sequence). There are 12 residues in the CDR3. Trimming removed 11 bases from V and 5 bases from J, with 12 bases in between. The CDR3 reads CAVQGENEKLFF. In DNA, the CDR3 is TGTGCCGTCCAGGGTGAAAATGAAAAACTGTTTTTT.

This clone is a singleton in its sample. The genes are TRBV2 and TRBJ2-7, with unresolved D. This CDR3 region has 11 residues. Trimming removed 4 bases at V and 6 bases at J, with 7 bases between. CDR1 and CDR2 (germline): SNHLY, FYNNEI. CDR3 amino acids: CASSVTVEQYF. CDR3 nucleotide sequence: TGTGCCAGCAGTGTAACAGTCGAGCAGTACTTC.

This clone came up once. V usage is TRBV18 and J usage is TRBJ1-1; 10 bases line up with TRBD1. V dropped 3 bases and J dropped 6; count of bases not matched to a gene: 4. The CDR3 is 14 residues long. Germline assignment: CDR1 KGHSH and CDR2 LQKENI. The CDR3 region has the DNA TGTGCCAGCTCACCGGGACAGGGGAGGGCTGAAGCTTTCTTT. This sequence encodes CASSPGQGRAEAFF.